This is a list of T cell receptor beta chains from one sample in a study of radiation and T cells in renal cell carcinoma. Produced via immunoSEQ multiplex PCR; TCRdb's table is partial and in-frame only. The sample holds about 150,000 clones, roughly 89% seen once. The sample here was blood, taken from a patient whose treatment included radiotherapy and nephrectomy. Every receptor here comes from a woman in her fifties or sixties with renal cell carcinoma. Both conserved end residues are trimmed from each CDR3. The order of the fields is clone size, J gene, CDR3 length, V gene, D gene, CDR3 protein. A D gene is named only where the DNA matches it firmly. Size values are once, few and many counts, or a class for expanded clones, and some rows have none.

NA,TRBJ1-5,12,TRBV5-6,TRBD1,ASSSRTGWQPQH
few,TRBJ1-1,12,TRBV5-1,NA,ASSKILGGPEAF
few,TRBJ1-1,12,TRBV7-9,NA,ASSHPGANTEAF
NA,TRBJ2-6,14,TRBV2,NA,ASSVQGGSGANVLT
NA,TRBJ1-2,12,TRBV5-4,TRBD1,ASSMGTGNYGYT
once,TRBJ2-2,12,TRBV29-1,TRBD1,STTGQASTGELF
NA,TRBJ2-1,14,TRBV4-2,NA,ASSQVRQGGDNEQF
NA,TRBJ2-3,13,TRBV6-5,TRBD2,ASSYRAGGRDTQY
NA,TRBJ1-1,12,TRBV7-2,NA,ASSPMGGRTEAF
NA,TRBJ1-6,11,TRBV9,NA,ASSPNNNSPLH
NA,TRBJ2-7,12,TRBV5-1,NA,ASSLEALGAKQY
NA,TRBJ2-7,10,TRBV30,TRBD1,AWSADRFEQY
once,TRBJ2-5,13,TRBV7-2,TRBD2,ASERGGVLQETQY
NA,TRBJ1-3,12,TRBV6-1,NA,ASSEDRGSDTIY
NA,TRBJ2-7,14,TRBV29-1,NA,SAPDPLTGGTYEQY
NA,TRBJ2-3,14,TRBV9,TRBD2,ASSPRPGTSADTQY
once,TRBJ1-2,9,TRBV5-6,NA,ASSLNRGYT
NA,TRBJ2-1,11,TRBV7-6,NA,ASSFERTAEQF
NA,TRBJ1-6,12,TRBV10-3,NA,AISEGPIASPLH
NA,TRBJ2-2,13,TRBV5-1,NA,ASSFTDPNTGELF
NA,TRBJ1-1,9,TRBV4-2,NA,ASSLNTEAF
once,TRBJ1-4,13,TRBV5-1,NA,ASSPGGGSNEKLF
NA,TRBJ2-2,11,TRBV2,NA,ASLQGGSGELF
few,TRBJ1-1,11,TRBV25-1,NA,ASGGRWNTEAF
few,TRBJ2-3,12,TRBV6-1,NA,ASSESWSTDTQY
NA,TRBJ1-4,13,TRBV18,NA,ASSPGTNAIEKLF
NA,TRBJ2-1,11,TRBV7-3,NA,ASSFSGSREQF
NA,TRBJ1-4,13,TRBV2,TRBD1,ASSIIRTGDEKLF
NA,TRBJ2-7,12,TRBV5-6,NA,ASSLTTISYEQY
NA,TRBJ1-4,15,TRBV4-2,NA,ASSPSPGGGYNEKLF
once,TRBJ1-6,15,TRBV5-1,NA,ASSLVSLSSYNSPLH
NA,TRBJ2-3,13,TRBV7-9,TRBD2,ASRSGTSGADTQY
NA,TRBJ2-7,13,TRBV2,NA,ASIGIRGDTYEQY
NA,TRBJ2-1,9,TRBV19,NA,ASSRAGKEF
once,TRBJ2-7,12,TRBV12-5,NA,ASGSGPYHYEQY
NA,TRBJ1-2,14,TRBV4-3,NA,ASSQARVTVNYGYT
few,TRBJ2-7,12,TRBV10-3,TRBD1,AISEGDRVGEQY
once,TRBJ1-5,11,TRBV25-1,NA,ASSGPFNQPQH
NA,TRBJ1-1,12,TRBV7-7,NA,ASSSKGVNTEAF
NA,TRBJ1-6,15,TRBV9,NA,ASSANTKSSYNSPLH
NA,TRBJ2-3,13,TRBV4-3,NA,ASSQDLGKTDTQY
NA,TRBJ2-1,12,TRBV11-2,TRBD1,ASSSRQGANEQF
NA,TRBJ1-2,13,TRBV7-8,NA,ASSSSGSLAYGYT
NA,TRBJ1-2,13,TRBV30,NA,AWSGIARWAYGYT
NA,TRBJ1-4,16,TRBV4-2,TRBD1,ASSHNGQGGVNNEKLF